The 22 T cell receptor beta chains listed next were all sequenced from one sample in a study of blood T cells in healthy people across ages. A sample-barcoded 5' primer and a J-beta primer mix were used in a second PCR of roughly 6 to 11 cycles. TCRdb called the 5' RACE reads again in MiXCR, with one record for every CDR3 protein. The sample consists of 850,000 to 1,300,000 distinct CDR3 sequences, 35% to 55% of them appearing once. The sequenced material came from blood. Receptors originate from a woman aged 60-75 years in good health.

This clonotype was observed a handful of times. The gene calls are TRBV7-2 and TRBJ1-1; no definite D call. The V end lost 1 base, the J end lost 0 bases, and 6 bases lay between the germline ends. CDR1 SGHTA and CDR2 FQGNSA come from the germline V gene. This CDR3 region has 14 residues. DNA for the CDR3: TGTGCCAGCAGCTTAGATGCAGTGAACACTGAAGCTTTCTTT. Translating gives CASSLDAVNTEAFF. Full variable domain (missing parts from reference TRBV7-2 and TRBJ1-1): GAGVSQSPSNKVTEKGKDVELRCDPISGHTALYWYRQSLGQGLEFLIYFQGNSAPDKSGLPSDRFSAERTGGSVSTLTIQRTQQEDSAVYLCASSLDAVNTEAFFGQGTRLTVV.

This clonotype was counted a few times. The rearrangement joins TRBV9 to TRBJ2-1; tentatively, D is TRBD2 (6 bases). Germline assignment: CDR1 SGDLS and CDR2 YYNGEE. V gave up 3 bases and J gave up 7 bases, with 11 bases separating them. The CDR3 consists of 13 residues. DNA for the CDR3: TGTGCCAGCAGCGGGGACTGGGCAAATGAGCAGTTCTTC. Its protein product is CASSGDWANEQFF.

About this clonotype: The germline gene is not matched at one end of the junction; a read error may be the cause. The rearrangement links TRBV7-9 to TRBJ2-1; D possibly matches TRBD1 or TRBD2 (5 bases each). CDR3 size: 16 residues. The germline gives CDR1 SEHNR, CDR2 FQNEAQ (reference sequence). In nucleotides, the CDR3 is TGTGCCAGCAGCTATAGGGACCCCGACAAAGACAATGAGCGGTTCTTC. Amino acid sequence: CASSYRDPDKDNERFF.

This clonotype came up a few times. The chain couples TRBV5-1 to TRBJ2-1, with 9 bases matching TRBD1. Looked up from germline, CDR1 is SGHRS and CDR2 is YFSETQ. V was clipped by 5 bases and J by 5 bases; unmatched bases: 11. The CDR3 covers 16 residues. CDR3 in amino acids: CASRSATGGIDNEQFF. The CDR3 DNA reads TGCGCCAGCAGATCTGCGACAGGGGGGATTGACAATGAGCAGTTCTTC.

V gene TRBV29-1 combines with J gene TRBJ2-1; TRBD1 or TRBD2 may be the D gene (5 bases each). Germline CDR1 is SQVTM and CDR2 is ANQGSEA. Trimming cost V 3 bases and J 1 base, with 19 bases left between them. The CDR3 consists of 17 residues. Written as DNA, the CDR3 is TGCAGCGTTGATGAACTTGAGGGGATGCGGTCCTACAATGAGCAGTTCTTC. Translation gives CSVDELEGMRSYNEQFF.

By frequency in the sample, this clonotype is medium-sized. The J gene is TRBJ2-7, the V gene TRBV11-2, with D unresolved. The CDR3 is made up of 13 amino acids. With 7 bases removed from V and 2 bases from J, the gap between germline ends came to 12 bases. CDR1 SGHAT and CDR2 FQNNGV come from the germline V gene. As DNA, the CDR3 is TGTGCCAGCACCCCAGCTAGAACCTACGAGCAGTACTTC. It yields the protein CASTPARTYEQYF.

In its sample, this clonotype was seen a few times. The J gene is TRBJ2-1, the V gene TRBV29-1; the D gene is possibly TRBD2 (6 bases). In germline, CDR1 is SQVTM, CDR2 ANQGSEA. V lost 7 bases to trimming and J lost 10 bases, with 17 bases between them. The CDR3 is 12 amino acids. The CDR3 DNA is TGCAGCGACCTAGGAGGGACCGCGGAGCAGTTCTTC. It yields the protein CSDLGGTAEQFF.

Only a few counts were recorded for this clonotype. The genes are TRBV10-3 and TRBJ2-4, with 9 nucleotides matching TRBD2. V lost 10 bases and J lost 13; bases outside the gene matches: 23. CDR1 ENHRY and CDR2 SYGVKD come from the germline V gene. The CDR3 totals 16 residues. CDR3 sequence (DNA): TGTGCCACTGGCGGTAGCGGGAGCACCACCGGGGGTGAGCAGTACTTC. Its protein is CATGGSGSTTGGEQYF.

This chain joins TRBV9 and TRBJ2-4; 10 nucleotides agree with TRBD1. The DNA end lines up better with TRBJ2-7; the J call may be wrong. CDR3 length: 17 amino acids. Germline loops: CDR1 SGDLS, CDR2 YYNGEE. In nucleotides, the CDR3 is TGTGCCAGCAGCGTTTTTGGAGACAGGGGGCTCAACTACGAGCAGTACTTC. Translating it yields CASSVFGDRGLNYEQYF.

The chain recombines TRBV20-1 with TRBJ2-5, with TRBD1 identical over 7 bases. The J call may be wrong; the DNA end is better matched by TRBJ2-7. The germline CDR1 and CDR2 sequences are DFQATT and SNEGSKA (reference sequence). This CDR3 spans 16 amino acids. CDR3 residues: CSAVRPERQGSYEQYF. For the CDR3, the DNA is TGCAGTGCGGTCCGGCCGGAGCGACAGGGATCGTACGAGCAGTACTTC.

This clonotype was observed a few times. The chain combines TRBV9 with TRBJ2-3; no clear D. The length of the CDR3 is 12 residues. Germline CDR1 SGDLS, CDR2 YYNGEE. The V end was cut by 0 bases, the J end by 5 bases, with 4 bases between. The CDR3 nucleotides are TGTGCCAGCAGCGTAGCAGGAGATACGCAGTATTTT. This codes for CASSVAGDTQYF.

This clonotype was seen more than once but under ten times. This chain connects TRBV28 to TRBJ2-5; 7 nucleotides align to TRBD1. The V gene's germline CDR1 is MDHEN and CDR2 SYDVKM. The V segment lost 5 bases and the J segment 2 bases; nucleotides outside the gene matches: 11. The length of the CDR3 is 16 residues. The CDR3 bases are TGTGCCAGCAGTACTGGGTTTATGGGACAGCAAGAGACCCAGTACTTC. Residues: CASSTGFMGQQETQYF. The full variable domain, with the rest looked up from reference TRBV28 and TRBJ2-5, is DVKVTQSSRYLVKRTGEKVFLECVQDMDHENMFWYRQDPGLGLRLIYFSYDVKMKEKGDIPEGYSVSREKKERFSLILESASTNQTSMYLCASSTGFMGQQETQYFGPGTRLLVL.

This clonotype was seen a few times. This chain links TRBV12-3 or TRBV12-4 with TRBJ2-4; no firm D call. The length of the CDR3 is 16 residues. V was shortened by 6 bases and J by 1 base, with 16 bases between the two germline ends. The DNA for the CDR3 is TGTGCCAGCAGCCGCCAATCCCGGGCGGCCAAAAACATTCAGTACTTC. Encoded protein: CASSRQSRAAKNIQYF.

There are a few counts of this clonotype. V is TRBV6-1 and J is TRBJ2-1; unclear D gene. CDR3 size: 14 residues. Germline V lookup: CDR1 MNHNS, CDR2 SASEGT. V was pared by 3 bases and J by 7 bases, with 13 bases between. CDR3: CASSETLSRNEQFF. CDR3 coding DNA: TGTGCCAGCAGTGAGACCCTTTCCCGTAATGAGCAGTTCTTC.

Of note for this clonotype: The germline gene is not matched at one end of the junction; a read error may be the cause. The V gene is TRBV13, the J gene TRBJ2-6; D possibly corresponds to TRBD1 (6 bases). CDR3 length: 18 amino acids. Germline V gives CDR1 PRHDT, CDR2 FYEKMQ (reference sequence). CDR3 in DNA: TGTACCAGCAGCTTAAGGCAGGGGCGCCTCTCTGGGGCCAACGTCCTGACTTTC. Its translation: CTSSLRQGRLSGANVLTF.

This clonotype was seen at least ten times. The chain links TRBV6-1 to TRBJ1-2; D is ambiguous. Germline V gene data show CDR1 as MNHNS and CDR2 as SASEGT. V lost 8 bases and J lost 8, with 9 bases in between. This CDR3 is built from 10 residues. The CDR3 loop is CASGQWGYTF. The CDR3 nucleotides are TGTGCCAGCGGGCAGTGGGGCTACACCTTC.

This clonotype was seen only a few times. The V gene is TRBV6-5, the J gene TRBJ2-3; D remains unclear. The CDR3 runs 13 residues. V shed 8 bases and J shed 0 bases, with 9 bases lying between them. Germline loops: CDR1 MNHEY, CDR2 SVGAGI. CDR3 nucleotide sequence: TGTGCCAGCCGTCTGACTAGCACAGATACGCAGTATTTT. This encodes CASRLTSTDTQYF.

The chain links TRBV6-5 to TRBJ2-1; 8 positions match TRBD2. Germline CDR1 MNHEY, CDR2 SVGAGI. The CDR3 covers 16 residues. Trimming removed 0 bases from V and 6 bases from J; junction bases left unmatched: 7. This CDR3 reads CASSYSGAGGGNEQFF. For the CDR3, the DNA is TGTGCCAGCAGTTACTCAGGGGCGGGAGGAGGCAATGAGCAGTTCTTC.

This clonotype has a handful of counts. The CDR3 protein is CATSSGLHANTGELFF. In nucleotides, the CDR3 is TGTGCCACCAGCAGCGGACTTCACGCGAACACCGGGGAGCTGTTTTTT. The rearrangement uses TRBV15 and TRBJ2-2, with a possible D match to TRBD2 (5 bases). With 3 bases removed from V and 0 bases from J, the gap between germline ends came to 11 bases. The CDR3 contains 16 residues. CDR1 is LNHNV and CDR2 is YYDKDF in the germline V gene (reference sequence).

The J gene is TRBJ2-3, the V gene TRBV30; 8 positions match TRBD1. V shed 4 bases, J shed 6 bases, and the junction held 3 bases outside the gene matches. From germline, CDR1 is GTSNPN and CDR2 SVGIG (reference sequence). This CDR3 spans 12 amino acids. This chain's CDR3 is CAWKTGADTQYF. CDR3 nucleotide sequence: TGTGCCTGGAAGACAGGGGCGGATACGCAGTATTTT. The whole variable domain, filled in from reference TRBV30 and TRBJ2-3, reads SQTIHQWPATLVQPVGSPLSLECTVEGTSNPNLYWYRQAAGRGLQLLFYSVGIGQISSEVPQNLSASRPQDRQFILSSKKLLLSDSGFYLCAWKTGADTQYFGPGTRLTVL.

This chain links TRBV27 with TRBJ2-7, with D possibly being TRBD1 (5 bases). Between the trimmed V and J ends, which lost 3 bases and 6 bases, there was a span of 12 bases. The germline gives CDR1 MNHEY, CDR2 SMNVEV (reference sequence). This CDR3 is 13 amino acids long. The CDR3 nucleotides are TGTGCCAGCAGTTTCCAAGATCAGGGCGAGCAGTACTTC. It encodes CASSFQDQGEQYF.

V usage is TRBV15 and J usage is TRBJ1-2; a possible D gene is TRBD1 (6 bases). The CDR3 is made up of 15 amino acids. Deletions cut 3 bases from V and 4 bases from J, with 15 bases between. Germline V CDR1 and CDR2: LNHNV, YYDKDF (reference sequence). The CDR3 nucleotides are TGTGCCACCAGCAGCATTGAGGGCAGGGGCTATGGCTACACCTTC. Protein: CATSSIEGRGYGYTF.